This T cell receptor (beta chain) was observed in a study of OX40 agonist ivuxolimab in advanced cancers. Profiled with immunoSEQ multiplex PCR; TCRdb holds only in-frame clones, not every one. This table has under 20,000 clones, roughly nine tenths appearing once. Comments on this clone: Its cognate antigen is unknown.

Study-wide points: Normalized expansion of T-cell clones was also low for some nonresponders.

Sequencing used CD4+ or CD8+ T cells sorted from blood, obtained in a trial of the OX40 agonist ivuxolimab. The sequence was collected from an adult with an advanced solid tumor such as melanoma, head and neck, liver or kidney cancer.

CDR3 in amino acids: CASSISGGSTYEQYF. In nucleotides, the CDR3 is TGTGCCAGTAGTATCAGCGGGGGGTCCACCTACGAGCAGTACTTC. J is TRBJ2-7 and V is TRBV19; 9 positions match TRBD2. Trimming took 3 bases from V and 2 from J; bases not matched to a gene: 5. Germline V lookup: CDR1 LNHDA, CDR2 SQIVND (reference sequence). This CDR3 is 15 amino acids long.